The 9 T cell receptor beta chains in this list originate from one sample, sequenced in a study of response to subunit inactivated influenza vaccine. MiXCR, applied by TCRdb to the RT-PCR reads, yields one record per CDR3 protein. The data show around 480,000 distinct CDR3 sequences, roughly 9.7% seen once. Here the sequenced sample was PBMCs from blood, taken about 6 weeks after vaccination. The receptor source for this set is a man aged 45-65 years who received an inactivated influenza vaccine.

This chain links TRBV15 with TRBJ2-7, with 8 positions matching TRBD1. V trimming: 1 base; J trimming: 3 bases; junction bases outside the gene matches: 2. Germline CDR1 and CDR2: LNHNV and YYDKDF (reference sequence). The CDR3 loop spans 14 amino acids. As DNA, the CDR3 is TGTGCCACCAGCAGAGCCGGACAGGGCTACGAGCAGTACTTC. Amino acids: CATSRAGQGYEQYF.

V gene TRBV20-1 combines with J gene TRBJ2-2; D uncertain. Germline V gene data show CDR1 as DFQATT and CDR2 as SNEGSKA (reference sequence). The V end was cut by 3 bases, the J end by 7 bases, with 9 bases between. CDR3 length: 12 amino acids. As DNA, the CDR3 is TGCAGTGCTAGTAGTGGGGACGGGGAGCTGTTTTTT. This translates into CSASSGDGELFF.

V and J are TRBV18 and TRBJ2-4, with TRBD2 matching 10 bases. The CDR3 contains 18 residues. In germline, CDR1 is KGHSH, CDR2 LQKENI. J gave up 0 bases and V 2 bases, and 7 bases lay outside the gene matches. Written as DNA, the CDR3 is TGTGCCAGCTCACCAGCCCTAGCGGGGGACCTAGCCAAAAACATTCAGTACTTC. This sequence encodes CASSPALAGDLAKNIQYF.

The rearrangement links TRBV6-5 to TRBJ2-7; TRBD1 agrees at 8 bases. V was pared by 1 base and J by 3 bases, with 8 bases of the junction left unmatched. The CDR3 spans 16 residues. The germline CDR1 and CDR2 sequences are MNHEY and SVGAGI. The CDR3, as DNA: TGTGCCAGCAGTTACTTGGACAGGGCCGCCTACTACGAGCAGTACTTC. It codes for CASSYLDRAAYYEQYF.

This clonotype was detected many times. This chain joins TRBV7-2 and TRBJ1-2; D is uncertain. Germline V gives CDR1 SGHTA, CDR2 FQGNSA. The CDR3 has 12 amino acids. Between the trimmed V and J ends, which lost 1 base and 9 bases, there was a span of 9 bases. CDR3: CASSLERTSYTF. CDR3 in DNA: TGTGCCAGCAGCTTAGAAAGGACGAGCTACACCTTC.

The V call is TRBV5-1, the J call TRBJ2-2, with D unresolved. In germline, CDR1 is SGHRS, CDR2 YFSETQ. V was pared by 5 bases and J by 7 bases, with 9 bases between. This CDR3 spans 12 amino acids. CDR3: CASRQSIGELFF. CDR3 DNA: TGCGCCAGCAGACAGAGTATCGGGGAGCTGTTTTTT.

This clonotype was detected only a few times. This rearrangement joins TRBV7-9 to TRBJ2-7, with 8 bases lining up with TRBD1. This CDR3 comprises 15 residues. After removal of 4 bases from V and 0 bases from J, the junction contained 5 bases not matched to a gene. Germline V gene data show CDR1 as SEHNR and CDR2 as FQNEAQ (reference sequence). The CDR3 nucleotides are TGTGCCAGCAGCTGGGCAGGGGGCGTCTCCTACGAGCAGTACTTC. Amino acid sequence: CASSWAGGVSYEQYF.

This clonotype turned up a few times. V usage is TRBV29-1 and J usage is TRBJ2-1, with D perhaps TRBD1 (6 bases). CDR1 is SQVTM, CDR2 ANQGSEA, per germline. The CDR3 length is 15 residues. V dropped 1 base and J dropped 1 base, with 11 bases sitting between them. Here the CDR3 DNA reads TGCAGCGTTGAAGGTACACAGGGATCCTACAATGAGCAGTTCTTC. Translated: CSVEGTQGSYNEQFF.

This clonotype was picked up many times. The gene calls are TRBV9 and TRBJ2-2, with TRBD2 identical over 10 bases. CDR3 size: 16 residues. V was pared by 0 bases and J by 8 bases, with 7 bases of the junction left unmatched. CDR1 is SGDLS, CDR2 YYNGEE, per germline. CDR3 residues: CASSVVSGRATGELFF. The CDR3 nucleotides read TGTGCCAGCAGCGTAGTGAGCGGGAGGGCCACTGGGGAGCTGTTTTTT.